Following are 10 T cell receptor beta chains from one sample sequenced in a study of cytomegalovirus exposure and HLA in healthy donors. The PCR was carried out with 60 Vbeta primers and 13 Jbeta primers. Generated by immunoSEQ multiplex PCR, the TCRdb table keeps only in-frame clones and is missing some. This table lists 65,000 to 85,000 clones. What was sequenced was PBMCs. The origin of the receptors is a woman aged 25 to 39 in good health and CMV-seronegative.

This rearrangement joins TRBV9 to TRBJ2-1; 7 bases align to TRBD2. The CDR3 runs to 13 residues. After removal of 3 bases from V and 6 bases from J, the junction contained 3 bases not matched to a gene. Germline V gene data show CDR1 as SGDLS and CDR2 as YYNGEE. For the CDR3, the DNA is TGTGCCAGCAGCGCTACTAGCGCCAATGAGCAGTTCTTC. Protein product: CASSATSANEQFF.

The chain carries TRBV4-1 and TRBJ2-7; a weak D match, TRBD2 (6 bases). The CDR3 totals 15 residues. Germline V CDR1 and CDR2: MGHRA, YSYEKL. V lost 4 bases, J lost 3 bases, and 16 bases lay in between. CDR3 nucleotides: TGCGCCAGCAGCCCCCCGGGTGGAGGGAACTACGAGCAGTACTTC. It translates to CASSPPGGGNYEQYF.

This chain links TRBV18 with TRBJ2-5; D might be TRBD1 (5 bases). Germline values: CDR1 KGHSH, CDR2 LQKENI. The CDR3 covers 13 residues. Trimming shortened V by 6 bases and J by 5 bases, and 13 bases separated the two germline ends. The CDR3 region is CASSPDISETQYF. The DNA for the CDR3 is TGTGCCAGCTCCCCGGACATTAGTGAGACCCAGTACTTC.

The rearrangement joins TRBV6-5 to TRBJ1-2; 11 nucleotides match TRBD1. CDR1 and CDR2 from the germline V gene are MNHEY and SVGAGI. CDR3 length equals 15 residues. V was clipped by 7 bases and J by 2 bases; unmatched bases: 6. CDR3 sequence (DNA): TGTGCCAGCACTCCGGGGACAGGGGGAAACTATGGCTACACCTTC. Amino acids: CASTPGTGGNYGYTF.

The chain is built from TRBV18 and TRBJ2-7, with 11 bases lining up with TRBD2. The CDR3 length is 16 residues. CDR1 and CDR2 (germline): KGHSH, LQKENI. J gave up 0 bases and V 4 bases, and 5 bases lay outside the gene matches. CDR3 sequence: CASSRGTSGSSYEQYF. The CDR3 region has the DNA TGTGCCAGCTCACGCGGGACTAGCGGAAGCTCCTACGAGCAGTACTTC.

The chain employs TRBV19 and TRBJ2-2, with a tentative D call TRBD1 (5 bases). The CDR3 covers 15 residues. The V end lost 1 base, the J end lost 5 bases, and 11 bases lay between the germline ends. From germline, CDR1 is LNHDA and CDR2 SQIVND (reference sequence). The CDR3 sequence is CASSIAGLGTGELFF. The CDR3 coding sequence is TGTGCCAGTAGTATAGCAGGGTTAGGGACCGGGGAGCTGTTTTTT.

J is TRBJ2-7 and V is TRBV18; TRBD2 agrees at 11 bases. The V and J ends lost 1 base and 2 bases, in that order; junction bases with no gene match: 4. The CDR3 is made up of 16 amino acids. Germline V gives CDR1 KGHSH, CDR2 LQKENI. CDR3 region: CASSPLGTSGTYEQYF. The CDR3 DNA reads as TGTGCCAGCTCACCACTAGGGACTAGCGGTACCTACGAGCAGTACTTC.

The gene calls are TRBV10-3 and TRBJ2-6; TRBD2 agrees at 7 bases. The CDR3 extends over 17 amino acids. Germline values: CDR1 ENHRY, CDR2 SYGVKD. J was trimmed by 0 bases and V by 0 bases; bases with no gene match: 2. CDR3 loop: CAISESGGSSGANVLTF. The CDR3 region has the DNA TGTGCCATCAGTGAGTCCGGGGGGAGCTCTGGGGCCAACGTCCTGACTTTC.

The chain combines TRBV28 with TRBJ1-5; no clear D. Germline CDR1 reads MDHEN; CDR2 reads SYDVKM. Trimming pared 6 bases from V and 6 bases from J, leaving 15 bases between. The CDR3 totals 14 residues. CDR3 coding DNA: TGTGCCAGCAGCCTAGCGGCTCCCTCTCAGCCCCAGCATTTT. The encoded protein is CASSLAAPSQPQHF.

This chain links TRBV7-2 with TRBJ1-3; 8 nucleotides align to TRBD1. Germline lookup yields CDR1 SGHTA and CDR2 FQGNSA. V shed 4 bases and J 3 bases; nucleotides not matched to a gene: 11. This CDR3 is 17 amino acids long. DNA for the CDR3: TGTGCCAGCAGCTCACCTTCACAGGGGGAAATTGGAAACACCATATATTTT. This sequence encodes CASSSPSQGEIGNTIYF.